These T cell receptor beta chains were read from a single sample in a study of CD8 T cells in ankylosing spondylitis. TCRdb re-called the 5' RACE reads through MiXCR, storing one row per CDR3 protein. The sample has around 450,000 distinct CDR3 sequences, 25% to 30% seen once. The sequencing input was blood, either unsorted or a sorted T cell fraction (not recorded which). The receptors derive from a male donor with ankylosing spondylitis. CDR3s include the opening cysteine and the closing phenylalanine or tryptophan. D genes are given only for firm matches. Clone size, where shown, is once, few, many, or a class for clones that have expanded.

d_call: .
j_call: TRBJ2-2
v_call: TRBV7-8
clone_size: .
cdr3_nt: TGTGCCAGCAGGGCGACAGGAGCGAACACCGGGGAGCTGTTTTTT
cdr3_aa: CASRATGANTGELFF

d_call: .
j_call: TRBJ1-2
v_call: TRBV5-1
clone_size: .
cdr3_nt: TGCGCCAGCAGCGAGACGGCAGGCTATGGCTACACCTTC
cdr3_aa: CASSETAGYGYTF

d_call: TRBD2
j_call: TRBJ2-1
v_call: TRBV24-1
clone_size: few
cdr3_nt: TGTGCCACCAGTGATCCAGCGGGAGGGCCCCATGAGCAGTTCTTC
cdr3_aa: CATSDPAGGPHEQFF

d_call: .
j_call: TRBJ2-3
v_call: TRBV14
clone_size: .
cdr3_nt: TGTGCCAGCAGCCAAGGTCGTGGGAAGCTCTGGCATAACACAGATACGCAGTATTTT
cdr3_aa: CASSQGRGKLWHNTDTQYF

d_call: .
j_call: TRBJ1-1
v_call: TRBV12-3/TRBV12-4
clone_size: .
cdr3_nt: TGTGCCAGCAGTTTAGCCTGGAGCACTGAAGCTTTCTTT
cdr3_aa: CASSLAWSTEAFF

d_call: .
j_call: TRBJ2-5
v_call: TRBV29-1
clone_size: .
cdr3_nt: TGCAGCCCCAAGCTGGCGGGTGAACAAGAGACCCAGTACTTC
cdr3_aa: CSPKLAGEQETQYF

d_call: .
j_call: TRBJ2-2
v_call: TRBV12-3/TRBV12-4
clone_size: .
cdr3_nt: TGTGCCAGCAAAAGGGAGAGTGACACCGGGGAGCTGTTTTTT
cdr3_aa: CASKRESDTGELFF

d_call: .
j_call: TRBJ1-5
v_call: TRBV29-1
clone_size: few
cdr3_nt: TGCAGCGTTGCTCGTGCGCAGGGAGGGCAGCCCCAGCATTTT
cdr3_aa: CSVARAQGGQPQHF

d_call: .
j_call: TRBJ2-1
v_call: TRBV7-2
clone_size: few
cdr3_nt: TGTGCCAGCAGCCGTCGACAGGACAATGAGCAGTTCTTC
cdr3_aa: CASSRRQDNEQFF

d_call: .
j_call: TRBJ1-2
v_call: TRBV5-1
clone_size: .
cdr3_nt: TGCGCCAGCAGCTTGGAGGCCGGACGACTGGAGGGCTACACCTTC
cdr3_aa: CASSLEAGRLEGYTF

d_call: .
j_call: TRBJ2-3
v_call: TRBV20-1
clone_size: .
cdr3_nt: TGCAGTGCTAGAGAGGTGATTGAAGATGAGAAGTATTTT
cdr3_aa: CSAREVIEDEKYF

d_call: TRBD2
j_call: TRBJ2-7
v_call: TRBV20-1
clone_size: .
cdr3_nt: TGCAGTGCTAGTTCTAGCGGGAGTAGGTACGAGCAGTACTTC
cdr3_aa: CSASSSGSRYEQYF

d_call: .
j_call: TRBJ1-6
v_call: TRBV7-2
clone_size: few
cdr3_nt: TGTGCCAGCAGCTCCCCCCTCAGCTCCTATAATTCACCCCTCCACTTT
cdr3_aa: CASSSPLSSYNSPLHF

d_call: .
j_call: TRBJ1-5
v_call: TRBV11-2
clone_size: .
cdr3_nt: TGTGCCAGCAGCTTAGAACGGCCGACAGCGAGAAAGAGCAATCAGCCCCAGCATTTT
cdr3_aa: CASSLERPTARKSNQPQHF

d_call: TRBD2
j_call: TRBJ2-1
v_call: TRBV10-3
clone_size: few
cdr3_nt: TGTGCCATCAGTGAGTCTCCCCAGCGGGAGTCAAATGAGCAGTTCTTC
cdr3_aa: CAISESPQRESNEQFF

d_call: .
j_call: TRBJ2-7
v_call: TRBV5-5
clone_size: .
cdr3_nt: TGTGCCAGCAGCTTGGATGCAGGGACCTACGAGCAGTACTTC
cdr3_aa: CASSLDAGTYEQYF

d_call: .
j_call: TRBJ1-2
v_call: TRBV5-1
clone_size: few
cdr3_nt: TGCGCCAGCAGCTTGAGCGTCGAAACCTATGGCTACACCTTC
cdr3_aa: CASSLSVETYGYTF

d_call: .
j_call: TRBJ2-7
v_call: TRBV14
clone_size: many
cdr3_nt: TGTGCCAGCAGCCAAGATGGCCTCGAGCAGTACTTC
cdr3_aa: CASSQDGLEQYF

d_call: .
j_call: TRBJ2-1
v_call: TRBV25-1
clone_size: few
cdr3_nt: TGTGCCAGCAGTGAATGGGGTAGCTCCTACAATGAGCAGTTCTTC
cdr3_aa: CASSEWGSSYNEQFF

d_call: .
j_call: TRBJ2-1
v_call: TRBV7-9
clone_size: .
cdr3_nt: TGTGCCAGCAGTCGGGGTGGCGGTAGCGTGAACAATGAGCAGTTCTTC
cdr3_aa: CASSRGGGSVNNEQFF

d_call: TRBD2
j_call: TRBJ2-1
v_call: TRBV29-1
clone_size: once
cdr3_nt: TGCAGCGTTGAAGTCGGACTAGCGGGCGAGCAGTTCTTC
cdr3_aa: CSVEVGLAGEQFF

d_call: .
j_call: TRBJ1-2
v_call: TRBV5-1
clone_size: .
cdr3_nt: TGCGCCAGCAGCTGGGGTTCAGTGGTTGTTGACTATGGCTACACCTTC
cdr3_aa: CASSWGSVVVDYGYTF

d_call: .
j_call: TRBJ2-3
v_call: TRBV7-2
clone_size: .
cdr3_nt: TGTGCCAGCAGAACAACGGGGGCAGGGGATACGCAGTATTTT
cdr3_aa: CASRTTGAGDTQYF

d_call: TRBD2
j_call: TRBJ2-2
v_call: TRBV27
clone_size: .
cdr3_nt: TGTGCCAGCAGTAGTAGCGGGATTGGCACCGGGGAGCTGTTTTTT
cdr3_aa: CASSSSGIGTGELFF

d_call: .
j_call: TRBJ2-5
v_call: TRBV20-1
clone_size: few
cdr3_nt: TGCAGTGCTAGATGGCAGGGCGAGACCCAGTACTTC
cdr3_aa: CSARWQGETQYF

d_call: .
j_call: TRBJ2-2
v_call: TRBV7-7
clone_size: .
cdr3_nt: TGTGCCAGCAGCTTTAACCCGACCGGGGAGCTGTTTTTT
cdr3_aa: CASSFNPTGELFF

d_call: .
j_call: TRBJ2-7
v_call: TRBV28
clone_size: .
cdr3_nt: TGTGCCAGCAGTTTCGACGTGACCTACGAGCAGTACTTC
cdr3_aa: CASSFDVTYEQYF

d_call: TRBD2
j_call: TRBJ2-3
v_call: TRBV10-2
clone_size: .
cdr3_nt: TGCGCCAGCAGGCCAGCGGGAGATCCAGATACGCAGTATTTT
cdr3_aa: CASRPAGDPDTQYF

d_call: .
j_call: TRBJ2-7
v_call: TRBV2
clone_size: .
cdr3_nt: TGTGCCAGCAGGCAATCCGGGATCAGCTCCTACGAGCAGTACTTC
cdr3_aa: CASRQSGISSYEQYF

d_call: TRBD2
j_call: TRBJ2-1
v_call: TRBV10-3
clone_size: .
cdr3_nt: TGTGCCATCAGTGGGGGGGGACACAATGAGCAGTTCTTC
cdr3_aa: CAISGGGHNEQFF

d_call: TRBD1
j_call: TRBJ1-1
v_call: TRBV7-9
clone_size: .
cdr3_nt: TGTGCCAGCAGCTTACGGTCGACAGGGCCGAACACTGAAGCTTTCTTT
cdr3_aa: CASSLRSTGPNTEAFF

d_call: TRBD2
j_call: TRBJ2-7
v_call: TRBV12-3/TRBV12-4
clone_size: few
cdr3_nt: TGTGCCACCGCTGGACCCGGGGGGTACGAGCAGTACTTC
cdr3_aa: CATAGPGGYEQYF

d_call: TRBD2
j_call: TRBJ2-1
v_call: TRBV7-9
clone_size: few
cdr3_nt: TGTGCCAGCATCCGTAGCGGGAGCTACAATGAGCAGTTCTTC
cdr3_aa: CASIRSGSYNEQFF

d_call: .
j_call: TRBJ2-3
v_call: TRBV20-1
clone_size: few
cdr3_nt: TGCAGTGCTAGGAGGCTTCAGGGCACAGATACGCAGTATTTT
cdr3_aa: CSARRLQGTDTQYF

d_call: .
j_call: TRBJ2-2
v_call: TRBV2
clone_size: .
cdr3_nt: TGTGCCAGCAGGGGGACGGTGAACACCGGGGAGCTGTTTTTT
cdr3_aa: CASRGTVNTGELFF

d_call: .
j_call: TRBJ2-3
v_call: TRBV20-1
clone_size: few
cdr3_nt: TGCAGTGCTAGAGGGGACGCGCCCCGCACAGATACGCAGTATTTT
cdr3_aa: CSARGDAPRTDTQYF

d_call: .
j_call: TRBJ1-5
v_call: TRBV20-1
clone_size: few
cdr3_nt: TGCAGTGCTAGAGACCCCAGACATCCTGGGGAGCCCCAGCATTTT
cdr3_aa: CSARDPRHPGEPQHF

d_call: TRBD1
j_call: TRBJ1-5
v_call: TRBV20-1
clone_size: .
cdr3_nt: TGCAGTGCTAGTGACAGGGGAAGGGGCAATCAGCCCCAGCATTTT
cdr3_aa: CSASDRGRGNQPQHF

d_call: .
j_call: TRBJ1-5
v_call: TRBV25-1
clone_size: .
cdr3_nt: TGTGCCAGCAGTGAACGCCCTCACATTGGGGGGAGCAATCAGCCCCAGCATTTT
cdr3_aa: CASSERPHIGGSNQPQHF

d_call: TRBD2
j_call: TRBJ2-1
v_call: TRBV20-1
clone_size: .
cdr3_nt: TGCAGTGCTAGTGTGCTAGCGGGAGGATCGAGCTCCTACAATGAGCAGTTCTTC
cdr3_aa: CSASVLAGGSSSYNEQFF

d_call: TRBD2
j_call: TRBJ2-2
v_call: TRBV5-1
clone_size: .
cdr3_nt: TGCGCCAGCAGCTTGGCCAGCGCGGGAGGCACCGGGGAGCTGTTTTTT
cdr3_aa: CASSLASAGGTGELFF

d_call: .
j_call: TRBJ1-1
v_call: TRBV29-1
clone_size: .
cdr3_nt: TGCAGCGTGAAGGACACGGCCGGTGGCACTGAAGCTTTCTTT
cdr3_aa: CSVKDTAGGTEAFF

d_call: TRBD2
j_call: TRBJ2-1
v_call: TRBV27
clone_size: .
cdr3_nt: TGTGCCAGCAGTCCGGGGACTAGCGGGGCCAGGAATGAGCAGTTCTTC
cdr3_aa: CASSPGTSGARNEQFF

d_call: .
j_call: TRBJ1-2
v_call: TRBV6-1
clone_size: .
cdr3_nt: TGTGCCAGCAGTGAAAGGGTGGATTATGGCTACACCTTC
cdr3_aa: CASSERVDYGYTF

d_call: TRBD2
j_call: TRBJ2-3
v_call: TRBV3-1
clone_size: few
cdr3_nt: TGTGCCAGCAGCCAAGATCTTCCTAGCGGGAGCCTTGGAGATACGCAGTATTTT
cdr3_aa: CASSQDLPSGSLGDTQYF

d_call: .
j_call: TRBJ1-1
v_call: TRBV4-1
clone_size: .
cdr3_nt: TGCGCCAGCAGTCGGGAAGGTGGCACTGAAGCTTTCTTT
cdr3_aa: CASSREGGTEAFF

d_call: TRBD1
j_call: TRBJ1-2
v_call: TRBV6-1
clone_size: .
cdr3_nt: TGTGCCAGCAGGCCCGGGACAGGGGGACATGGCTACACCTTC
cdr3_aa: CASRPGTGGHGYTF

d_call: .
j_call: TRBJ2-5
v_call: TRBV2
clone_size: few
cdr3_nt: TGTGCCAGCAGGACCTTTCCCCAACTGGTCCAAGAGACCCAGTACTTC
cdr3_aa: CASRTFPQLVQETQYF

d_call: TRBD2
j_call: TRBJ2-5
v_call: TRBV5-1
clone_size: .
cdr3_nt: TGCGCCAGCAGCCTAGGACTAGCGGGGACGTACCAAGAGACCCAGTACTTC
cdr3_aa: CASSLGLAGTYQETQYF

d_call: .
j_call: TRBJ1-5
v_call: TRBV7-9
clone_size: few
cdr3_nt: TGTGCCAGCAGCTTCGGCCCAAATCAGCCCCAGCATTTT
cdr3_aa: CASSFGPNQPQHF

d_call: TRBD2
j_call: TRBJ2-5
v_call: TRBV6-5
clone_size: .
cdr3_nt: TGTGCCAGCGTTAAGGATCGCGGGAGGGAAGAGACCCAGTACTTC
cdr3_aa: CASVKDRGREETQYF

d_call: TRBD1
j_call: TRBJ2-3
v_call: TRBV29-1
clone_size: .
cdr3_nt: TGCAGCGTTGAAAAGGGACAGGGTACAGATACGCAGTATTTT
cdr3_aa: CSVEKGQGTDTQYF